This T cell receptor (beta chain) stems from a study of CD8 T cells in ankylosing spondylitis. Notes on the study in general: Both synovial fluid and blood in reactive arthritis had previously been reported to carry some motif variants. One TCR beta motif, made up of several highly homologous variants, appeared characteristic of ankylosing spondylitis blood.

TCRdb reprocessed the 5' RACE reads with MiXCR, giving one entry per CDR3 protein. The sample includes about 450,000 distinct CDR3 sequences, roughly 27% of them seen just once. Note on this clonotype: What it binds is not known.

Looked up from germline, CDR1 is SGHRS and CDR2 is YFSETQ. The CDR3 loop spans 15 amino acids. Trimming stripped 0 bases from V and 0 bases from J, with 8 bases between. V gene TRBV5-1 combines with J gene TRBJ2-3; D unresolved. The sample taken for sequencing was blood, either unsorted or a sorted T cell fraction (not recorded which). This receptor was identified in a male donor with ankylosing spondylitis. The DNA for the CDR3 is TGCGCCAGCAGCTTGGTTGGACCTAGCACAGATACGCAGTATTTT. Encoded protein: CASSLVGPSTDTQYF.